A selection of T cell receptor beta chains follows, all from one sample in a study of neurological immune-mediated disorders. In TCRdb, the 5' RACE reads were re-called with MiXCR into one record per CDR3 protein. In the table there are about 50,000 distinct CDR3 sequences, approximately 4.1% of which are singletons. Sequencing used PBMCs. The receptors come from a man over 45 with multiple sclerosis. Both conserved end residues are part of each CDR3. A D gene is named only where the DNA matches it firmly. The size of a clone is reported for some rows only, either as once, few or many, or as a class for expanded clones.

size,V,D,J,DNA,CDR3
few,TRBV7-8,.,TRBJ2-1,TGTGCCAGCAGCTTATTCAGCCCTTCGGTCGATGAGCAGTTCTTC,CASSLFSPSVDEQFF
many,TRBV20-1,TRBD1,TRBJ2-7,TGCAGTGCTAGAGGCCCTGGGACAGGTGGTTTGCGGTACTTC,CSARGPGTGGLRYF
many,TRBV18,TRBD1,TRBJ1-1,TGTGCCAGCTCACGGGACAGGGGAATGACTGAAGCTTTCTTT,CASSRDRGMTEAFF
many,TRBV5-1,.,TRBJ2-2,TGCGCCAGCAGACCCACCATGAACACCGGGGAGCTGTTTTTT,CASRPTMNTGELFF
.,TRBV20-1,TRBD2,TRBJ2-3,TGCAGTGCCACGGGACTAGCGGCTCCAGATACGCAGTATTTT,CSATGLAAPDTQYF
many,TRBV15,.,TRBJ2-3,TGTGCCACCTGGGCGGGAGACAGGCACACAGATACGCAGTATTTT,CATWAGDRHTDTQYF
.,TRBV2,.,TRBJ2-1,TGTGCCAGCATGTTACGCCAAATAGATGAGCAGTTCTTC,CASMLRQIDEQFF
medium-sized,TRBV5-1,.,TRBJ2-1,TGCGCCAGCCGGCTGGGACTTCTCAATGAGCAGTTCTTC,CASRLGLLNEQFF
many,TRBV7-9,TRBD1,TRBJ2-7,TGTGCCAGCAGCTTGCAATCAGGGGGCGCCTACGAGCAGTACTTC,CASSLQSGGAYEQYF
many,TRBV29-1,.,TRBJ2-5,TGCAGCGTTGAAGATATTAAGAACGGGGGCGAGACCCAGTACTTC,CSVEDIKNGGETQYF
.,TRBV7-9,TRBD2,TRBJ2-4,TGTGCCAGCAGCCCAACTAGCGGGGTGTCCAAAAACATTCAGTACTTC,CASSPTSGVSKNIQYF
many,TRBV20-1,.,TRBJ1-1,TGCAGTGCCCCCATTGCCGGGATGAACACTGAAGCTTTCTTT,CSAPIAGMNTEAFF
many,TRBV10-3,.,TRBJ2-2,TGTGCCATCAGTGAACGAGAGGACACCGGGGAGCTGTTTTTT,CAISEREDTGELFF
few,TRBV5-1,TRBD1,TRBJ1-2,TGCGCCAGCAGCTTCGGGACAGGGGGCCTCTATGGCTACACCTTC,CASSFGTGGLYGYTF
many,TRBV7-2,.,TRBJ2-5,TGTGCCAGCAGCTTAGGTGGGAGGGAGACCCAGTACTTC,CASSLGGRETQYF
.,TRBV20-1,.,TRBJ1-2,TGCAGTGCTAGAGTGGCCCTAAACGCCGACTATGGCTACACCTTC,CSARVALNADYGYTF
many,TRBV12-3/TRBV12-4,.,TRBJ1-4,TGTGCCAGCAGTTTATCCCCCCGAAAACTGTTTTTT,CASSLSPRKLFF
many,TRBV5-1,.,TRBJ2-7,TGCGCCAGCACGGCCATCCAAACAGGGGAGCAGTACTTC,CASTAIQTGEQYF
many,TRBV5-1,TRBD1,TRBJ1-2,TGCGCCAGCAGCTTTGGGACAGGGCTCGATGGCTACACCTTC,CASSFGTGLDGYTF
few,TRBV11-2,.,TRBJ2-7,TGTGCCAGCAGCTTAGGGACTTCCTCCCAAGAGCAGTACTTC,CASSLGTSSQEQYF
few,TRBV5-1,.,TRBJ1-1,TGCGCCAGCAGCTTGGGGGACGCTGAAGCTTTCTTT,CASSLGDAEAFF
many,TRBV29-1,.,TRBJ2-7,TGCAGCGTTGAGACGACACCCGGGACTCTCGAGCAGTACTTC,CSVETTPGTLEQYF
many,TRBV5-1,.,TRBJ2-3,TGCGCCAGCAGCTTGGTCGGGGTCTTGGATACGCAGTATTTT,CASSLVGVLDTQYF
many,TRBV28,TRBD1,TRBJ2-7,TGTGCCAGCAGTTTAAATTTTGACGGGACAGGGGACTTATACGAGCAGTACTTC,CASSLNFDGTGDLYEQYF
many,TRBV20-1,.,TRBJ2-1,TGCAGTGCCACTACTGAGCGGAACTCCTACAATGAGCAGTTCTTC,CSATTERNSYNEQFF
many,TRBV20-1,.,TRBJ2-2,TGCAGTGCTAGGGGTAGAGGGGAGGAGTACACCGGGGAGCTGTTTTTT,CSARGRGEEYTGELFF
many,TRBV5-1,TRBD2,TRBJ2-1,TGCGCCAGCAGCCCGGGGACTAGCATGGATGTCGCCTGGAATGAGCAGTTCTTC,CASSPGTSMDVAWNEQFF
many,TRBV5-6,.,TRBJ2-7,TGTGCCAGCAGCTTGATTATTGGGGGCGGCGAGCAGTACTTC,CASSLIIGGGEQYF
many,TRBV20-1,TRBD2,TRBJ2-7,TGCAGTGCTAGGCTAGCGGGGACCTACGAGCAGTACTTC,CSARLAGTYEQYF
many,TRBV5-1,.,TRBJ2-5,TGCGCCAGCAGCCCTCTGGGGGACGGAGAGACCCAGTACTTC,CASSPLGDGETQYF
many,TRBV20-1,.,TRBJ2-7,TGCAGTGCTAGCTCTCCCCGTCTCCCACTTCACGAGCAGTACTTC,CSASSPRLPLHEQYF
many,TRBV5-5,.,TRBJ2-7,TGTGCCAGCACTTATACAGGGAGGATCTACGAGCAGTACTTC,CASTYTGRIYEQYF
many,TRBV20-1,.,TRBJ2-4,TGCAGTGCTAGTGGCAGTAGTTCCAAAAACATTCAGTACTTC,CSASGSSSKNIQYF
many,TRBV7-2,.,TRBJ2-3,TGTGCCAGCAGCCCTGGGGGGCGGGGGTACACAGATACGCAGTATTTT,CASSPGGRGYTDTQYF
many,TRBV20-1,.,TRBJ2-5,TGCAGTGCTATCGGGGATGCCCTTGTACTGGGGGAGACCCAGTACTTC,CSAIGDALVLGETQYF
many,TRBV20-1,TRBD1,TRBJ2-3,TGCAGTGCTTTCACGGCCCTCACATTCAGGGGGACAGATACGCAGTATTTT,CSAFTALTFRGTDTQYF
many,TRBV5-1,.,TRBJ1-2,TGCGCCAGCAGCTTAGAGGGGTCCGGCCCCTATGGCTACACCTTC,CASSLEGSGPYGYTF
many,TRBV5-1,.,TRBJ1-1,TGCGCCAGCAGCCAAGGGGAGAACACTGAAGCTTTCTTT,CASSQGENTEAFF
many,TRBV3-1,.,TRBJ2-3,TGTGCCAGCAGCCAAGAGAGAGTAACGCAGTATTTT,CASSQERVTQYF
many,TRBV29-1,.,TRBJ2-7,TGCAGCGTTGTAGGGGGGCCCTCCTACGAGCAGTACTTC,CSVVGGPSYEQYF
many,TRBV27,.,TRBJ2-3,TGTGCCAGCAGTTTGTGGCCGGGCGCAGATACGCAGTATTTT,CASSLWPGADTQYF
many,TRBV4-1,.,TRBJ1-5,TGCGCCAGCAGCCAAGCCTGGCGGGGTAATCAGCCCCAGAATTTT,CASSQAWRGNQPQNF
many,TRBV5-1,.,TRBJ2-2,TGCGCCAGCAGGGGCAGCCTCTCGAACACCGGGGAGCTGTTTTTT,CASRGSLSNTGELFF
many,TRBV5-1,.,TRBJ2-1,TGCGCCAGCAGCGTGGGCGGAGGCTCCTACAATGAGCAGTTCTTC,CASSVGGGSYNEQFF
many,TRBV18,TRBD2,TRBJ2-7,TGTGCCAGCTCACAACTAGCGGGAGAGAGTAACGAGCAGTACTTC,CASSQLAGESNEQYF
many,TRBV10-3,TRBD1,TRBJ2-5,TGTGCCATCAGCCGGGACAGGGGGGAAGAGACCCAGTACTTC,CAISRDRGEETQYF
many,TRBV29-1,TRBD1,TRBJ2-7,TGCAGCGTTGGGATAAGGCAGGGGGCTGGCGAGCAGTACTTC,CSVGIRQGAGEQYF
many,TRBV20-1,.,TRBJ2-1,TGCAGTGCTAGAGATGTAAGCAGCGGACAGGAGCAGTTCTTC,CSARDVSSGQEQFF
many,TRBV6-6,.,TRBJ1-5,TGTGCCAGCACTAACGGACAGATTAGCAATCAGCCCCAGCATTTT,CASTNGQISNQPQHF